This T cell receptor (beta chain) comes out of a study of blood T cell repertoires in COVID-19. The wider study: Specimens from acute and convalescent COVID-19 originated in the United States, Italy and Spain. Sample material is recorded as cDNA or gDNA derived from T cells, B-cell-depleted T cells, or PBMCs.

Per the authors' pipeline: Using reference gene primer amplification, nucleated cell counts were estimated. The assay was immunoSEQ multiplex PCR, and TCRdb's table has in-frame clones only and misses some. V and J calls and clone size come straight from that table; D and trimming were deduced from the DNA. The repertoire holds 190,000 or so clones, around 88% seen once, with roughly 2.9% in the top ten. V lost 6 bases, J lost 6 bases, and 7 bases stayed unmatched. Germline CDR1 and CDR2: MNHEY and SVGAGI. The CDR3 length is 14 residues. The sample comprised peripheral blood. This chain links TRBV6-5 with TRBJ1-4; TRBD1 matches 7 bases. The receptor was derived from a man in his forties or fifties with active or convalescent COVID-19. This chain's CDR3 is CASSRQGFDEKLFF. The DNA of the CDR3 is TGTGCCAGCAGCCGACAGGGCTTCGATGAAAAACTGTTTTTT.